The 29 T cell receptor beta chains below were found in one sample sequenced in a study of blood T cell repertoires in COVID-19 (dated by TCRdb to the early 2020s). Libraries were constructed by the immunoSEQ multiplex PCR assay. TCRdb retrieved this table from immuneACCESS and kept in-frame rearrangements only. Not all clones are present; in checked studies, unresolved V genes account for under half, and no reason is known for the remainder. The sample yields around 300,000 clones; 89% were counted once. The ten most abundant clones make up 2% to 2.5% of the sample. Sequencing was performed on peripheral blood. The receptors here all came from a man aged 45-60 years with acute or convalescent COVID-19.

The J gene is TRBJ2-2, the V gene TRBV30; possible D gene TRBD2, 7 bases. CDR3 length: 15 residues. V lost 8 bases, J lost 5 bases, and 21 bases lay in between. Germline V CDR1 and CDR2: GTSNPN, SVGIG (reference sequence). The CDR3 DNA reads as TGTGCCAGGCAGGGCGGGGGCGTAAGGACCGGGGAGCTGTTTTTT. Translating it yields CARQGGGVRTGELFF.

This rearrangement joins TRBV11-1 to TRBJ2-1; 11 positions agree with TRBD1. In germline, CDR1 is SGHAT, CDR2 FQDESV (reference sequence). J lost 4 bases, V lost 4 bases, and 3 bases had no gene match. There are 15 residues in the CDR3. This CDR3 reads CASSWGQGGYNEQFF. The DNA of the CDR3 is TGTGCCAGCAGCTGGGGACAGGGGGGATACAATGAGCAGTTCTTC.

The sample holds one count of this clone. V usage is TRBV10-3 and J usage is TRBJ2-1; 13 nucleotides line up with TRBD2. Per germline, CDR1 ENHRY and CDR2 SYGVKD. With 5 bases clipped from V and 7 bases from J, the junction kept 5 bases outside the gene matches. This CDR3 comprises 15 residues. In nucleotides, the CDR3 is TGTGCCATCAGTCAAACTAGCGGGGGGGCAAATGAGCAGTTCTTC. The encoded protein is CAISQTSGGANEQFF.

This chain connects TRBV12-3 or TRBV12-4 to TRBJ1-1; a weak D match, TRBD1 (5 bases). V was pared by 3 bases and J by 6 bases, with 11 bases between. This CDR3 has 13 residues. CDR3 sequence: CASSFRQGAEAFF. CDR3 nucleotides: TGTGCCAGCAGTTTTAGGCAGGGCGCTGAAGCTTTCTTT.

The gene calls are TRBV9 and TRBJ2-7; possibly TRBD2 for D (7 bases). The CDR3 consists of 16 residues. Trimming stripped 3 bases from V and 3 bases from J, with 19 bases between. Per the germline V gene, CDR1 is SGDLS and CDR2 is YYNGEE. The CDR3 region has the DNA TGTGCCAGCAGCGAGGGGGGACTACCGAGCGACTACGAGCAGTACTTC. Its translation: CASSEGGLPSDYEQYF.

Turning to this clone: In the same sample, other DNA sequences code for this CDR3. The chain combines TRBV7-6 with TRBJ2-7; D perhaps matches TRBD1 (5 bases). Trimming left V 2 bases short and J 4 bases short, with 6 bases between. The germline V gene encodes CDR1 SGHVS and CDR2 FNYEAQ. The CDR3 consists of 12 residues. The CDR3 is CASSLQGYEQYF. CDR3 sequence (DNA): TGTGCCAGCAGCTTACAGGGATACGAGCAGTACTTC.

The table lists this clone with a few counts. The chain has TRBV3-1 (or the pseudogene TRBV3-2) and TRBJ2-7, with no clear D. With 0 bases removed from V and 4 bases from J, the gap between germline ends came to 13 bases. From germline, CDR1 is LGHDT and CDR2 YNNKEL (reference sequence). This CDR3 is 15 amino acids long. The CDR3 DNA reads as TGTGCCAGCAGCCAAGATTTGGTCAGGTGGTACGAGCAGTACTTC. It is translated as CASSQDLVRWYEQYF.

This chain uses TRBV6-5 with TRBJ1-2, with 8 bases fitting TRBD1. This CDR3 spans 13 amino acids. J was trimmed by 6 bases and V by 6 bases; bases with no gene match: 6. Per the germline V gene, CDR1 is MNHEY and CDR2 is SVGAGI. The CDR3: CASSPTGDHGYTF. The CDR3 DNA reads as TGTGCCAGCAGCCCGACAGGGGACCATGGCTACACCTTC.

As DNA, the CDR3 is TGTGCCAGCAGGCCACAGGGGGCGGAGACCCAGTACTTC. Translating gives CASRPQGAETQYF. The V call is TRBV6-5, the J call TRBJ2-5; 9 bases map to TRBD1. The CDR3 loop spans 13 amino acids. Germline-derived CDR1 and CDR2 are MNHEY and SVGAGI. Losses at the gene ends were 6 bases for V and 5 bases for J; bases not matched to a gene: 4.

This chain joins TRBV30 and TRBJ1-1; 7 bases are a match to TRBD1. Germline CDR1 and CDR2: GTSNPN and SVGIG (reference sequence). The CDR3 loop spans 14 amino acids. The junction had 9 bases not matched to a gene; V was cut back by 4 bases and J by 4 bases. The CDR3 region is CAWTLTGYGTEAFF. DNA of the CDR3: TGTGCCTGGACCTTGACAGGGTACGGCACTGAAGCTTTCTTT.

As to this clone: The identical CDR3 is also encoded by other nucleotide sequences in the sample. The genes are TRBV5-1 and TRBJ2-5; D gene ambiguous. Germline lookup yields CDR1 SGHRS and CDR2 YFSETQ. There are 13 residues in the CDR3. The V gene lost 0 bases and the J gene lost 4 bases, with 7 bases spanning the gap. For the CDR3, the DNA is TGCGCCAGCAGCTTGGGGTTAGCAGAGACCCAGTACTTC. This sequence encodes CASSLGLAETQYF.

The chain combines TRBV5-8 with TRBJ2-7; 8 positions match TRBD1. The CDR3 is 14 residues long. Germline CDR1 reads SGHTS; CDR2 reads YDEGEE. J gave up 6 bases and V 4 bases, and 9 bases lay outside the gene matches. CDR3 in amino acids: CASSPGGVGGEQYF. CDR3 DNA: TGTGCCAGCAGCCCAGGGGGCGTTGGAGGCGAGCAGTACTTC. Full variable domain (outside the CDR3, taken from reference TRBV5-8 and TRBJ2-7): EAGVTQSPTHLIKTRGQQATLRCSPISGHTSVYWYQQALGLGLQFLLWYDEGEERNRGNFPPRFSGRQFPNYSSELNVNALELEDSALYLCASSPGGVGGEQYFGPGTRLTVT.

This sequence joins TRBV6-1 and TRBJ1-6; TRBD1 matches 7 bases. The CDR3 has 17 residues. V shed 3 bases and J 3 bases; nucleotides not matched to a gene: 8. CDR1 is MNHNS, CDR2 SASEGT, per germline. CDR3 protein: CASSDIDRAYYNSPLHF. DNA of the CDR3: TGTGCCAGCAGTGACATAGACAGGGCTTACTATAATTCACCCCTCCACTTT.

The chain couples TRBV4-2 to TRBJ2-1; the match to TRBD2 covers 7 bases. The CDR3 length is 17 residues. CDR1 and CDR2 from the germline V gene are LGHNA and YNFKEQ. J lost 2 bases, V lost 0 bases, and 7 bases had no gene match. In DNA form, the CDR3 reads TGTGCCAGCAGCCAAGAGCCTACAGCGGGGACCTACAATGAGCAGTTCTTC. Translated: CASSQEPTAGTYNEQFF.

This clone has a handful of counts. The chain employs TRBV5-1 and TRBJ2-7; possibly TRBD1 for D (6 bases). Germline CDR1 and CDR2: SGHRS and YFSETQ. V dropped 4 bases and J dropped 2 bases, with 10 bases sitting between them. The CDR3 sequence is 13 residues long. CDR3 bases: TGCGCCAGCAGCCCCGGACAGACCTACGAGCAGTACTTC. It specifies CASSPGQTYEQYF.

The chain is built from TRBV19 and TRBJ1-2; D gene uncertain. The V end lost 5 bases, the J end lost 3 bases, and 13 bases lay between the germline ends. The CDR3 spans 14 residues. In germline, CDR1 is LNHDA, CDR2 SQIVND (reference sequence). Written as DNA, the CDR3 is TGTGCCAGTAGTTCCTTCCGAGGAGACTATGGCTACACCTTC. As protein: CASSSFRGDYGYTF.

The V gene is TRBV10-3, the J gene TRBJ2-5; TRBD1 is a possible D gene (6 bases). The germline gives CDR1 ENHRY, CDR2 SYGVKD. The CDR3 is made up of 16 amino acids. V was clipped by 4 bases and J by 2 bases, with 17 bases between them. The CDR3 DNA reads TGTGCCATCAGTGGATACAGGGTAGGGGCTCAAGAGACCCAGTACTTC. It specifies CAISGYRVGAQETQYF.

J is TRBJ2-3 and V is TRBV27; TRBD1 aligns across 7 bases. This CDR3 has 16 residues. The germline CDR1 and CDR2 sequences are MNHEY and SMNVEV (reference sequence). Trimming removed 5 bases from V and 4 bases from J; junction bases left unmatched: 12. The DNA for the CDR3 is TGTGCCAGCAGTCCACCCGGGACAGCCCGAGCAGATACGCAGTATTTT. This codes for CASSPPGTARADTQYF.

The J gene is TRBJ2-5, the V gene TRBV5-5, with D hard to call. The germline CDR1 and CDR2 sequences are SGHKS and YYEKEE (reference sequence). The CDR3 is made up of 14 amino acids. V was trimmed by 6 bases and J by 4 bases, leaving 16 bases between them. The CDR3, as DNA: TGTGCCAGCACCCCCTGGGTCCGAGGAGAGACCCAGTACTTC. Translation: CASTPWVRGETQYF.

The chain links TRBV19 to TRBJ2-5, with a possible D match to TRBD1 (5 bases). The V end was cut by 2 bases, the J end by 3 bases, with 7 bases between. The CDR3 length is 13 residues. CDR1 LNHDA and CDR2 SQIVND come from the germline V gene (reference sequence). CDR3 in DNA: TGTGCCAGTAGTATACCAGGGAAAGAGACCCAGTACTTC. Protein product: CASSIPGKETQYF.

V and J are TRBV5-4 and TRBJ1-1, with D unresolved. The CDR3 has 14 residues. CDR1 and CDR2 (germline): SGHNT, YYREEE (reference sequence). V was shortened by 0 bases and J by 1 base, with 7 bases between the two germline ends. The CDR3 loop reads CASSLGRANTEAFF. CDR3 sequence (DNA): TGTGCCAGCAGCTTGGGGCGGGCGAACACTGAAGCTTTCTTT.

The V call is TRBV6-1, the J call TRBJ1-5; 7 bases map to TRBD1. Looked up from germline, CDR1 is MNHNS and CDR2 is SASEGT. V shed 4 bases and J 4 bases; nucleotides not matched to a gene: 4. The length of the CDR3 is 14 residues. This chain's CDR3 is CASSVDRENQPQHF. CDR3 in DNA: TGTGCCAGCAGTGTAGACAGGGAAAATCAGCCCCAGCATTTT.

The V call is TRBV6-5, the J call TRBJ1-6; 8 bases agree with TRBD1. Per the germline V gene, CDR1 is MNHEY and CDR2 is SVGAGI. The CDR3 contains 16 residues. With V trimmed by 3 bases and J by 2 bases, 3 bases remained unmatched. CDR3 sequence (DNA): TGTGCCAGCAGTTATTCGGACAGGGCCTATAATTCACCCCTCCACTTT. Translation: CASSYSDRAYNSPLHF.

V usage is TRBV5-4 and J usage is TRBJ2-1, with 11 bases lining up with TRBD2. V was pared by 3 bases and J by 7 bases, with 6 bases of the junction left unmatched. The germline V gene encodes CDR1 SGHNT and CDR2 YYREEE (reference sequence). The CDR3 is 15 residues long. CDR3 sequence reads: CASSSRLAGRNEQFF. The DNA for the CDR3 is TGTGCCAGCAGCTCTAGACTAGCGGGGAGGAATGAGCAGTTCTTC.

The J gene is TRBJ1-6, the V gene TRBV5-1; 7 nucleotides align to TRBD1. With V trimmed by 0 bases and J by 7 bases, 7 bases remained unmatched. Germline-derived CDR1 and CDR2 are SGHRS and YFSETQ. The length of the CDR3 is 16 residues. Here the CDR3 DNA reads TGCGCCAGCAGCTTGGGGGCAGGGGGTAACAATTCACCCCTCCACTTT. It yields the protein CASSLGAGGNNSPLHF.

This chain uses TRBV10-3 with TRBJ2-1, with 10 bases lining up with TRBD2. Germline lookup yields CDR1 ENHRY and CDR2 SYGVKD. V was pared by 2 bases and J by 9 bases, with 4 bases of the junction left unmatched. This CDR3 comprises 14 residues. Here the CDR3 DNA reads TGTGCCATCAGTGAGAAAATAGCGGGAGGTGAGCAGTTCTTC. Translating it yields CAISEKIAGGEQFF.

The chain links TRBV7-2 to TRBJ2-5; 9 nucleotides align to TRBD2. The CDR3 covers 15 residues. Germline lookup yields CDR1 SGHTA and CDR2 FQGNSA. The V gene end was trimmed by 7 bases and the J gene end by 4 bases; junction bases not matched to a gene: 10. The CDR3 loop is CASMRTSAHPETQYF. As DNA, the CDR3 is TGTGCCAGCATGCGGACTAGCGCTCATCCAGAGACCCAGTACTTC.

The chain employs TRBV5-4 and TRBJ2-7, with unresolved D. The V gene lost 0 bases and the J gene lost 5 bases, with 9 bases spanning the gap. The germline V gene encodes CDR1 SGHNT and CDR2 YYREEE (reference sequence). The CDR3 sequence is 13 residues long. The CDR3 bases are TGTGCCAGCAGCTTGGCAGGCGCAGACGAGCAGTACTTC. Encoded protein: CASSLAGADEQYF.

The genes are TRBV6-5 and TRBJ1-1, with a tentative D call TRBD1 (5 bases). Trimming took off 5 bases at V and 4 bases at J, with 17 bases between the two ends. This CDR3 has 15 amino acids. Germline values: CDR1 MNHEY, CDR2 SVGAGI. CDR3 sequence (DNA): TGTGCCAGCAGTCCCCTGAAAGGGAGGGGCACTGAAGCTTTCTTT. Amino acids: CASSPLKGRGTEAFF.